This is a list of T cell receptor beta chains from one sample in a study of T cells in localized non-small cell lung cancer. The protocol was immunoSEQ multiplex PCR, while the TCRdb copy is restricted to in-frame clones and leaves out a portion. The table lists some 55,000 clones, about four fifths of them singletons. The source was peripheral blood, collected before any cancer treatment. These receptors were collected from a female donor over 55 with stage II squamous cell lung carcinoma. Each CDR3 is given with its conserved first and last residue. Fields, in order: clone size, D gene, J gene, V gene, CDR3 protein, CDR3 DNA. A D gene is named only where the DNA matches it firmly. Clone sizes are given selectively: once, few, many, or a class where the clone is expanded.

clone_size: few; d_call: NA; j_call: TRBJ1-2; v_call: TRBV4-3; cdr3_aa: CASSQDRTAGTYGYTF; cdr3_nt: TGCGCCAGCAGCCAAGATAGAACAGCTGGAACCTATGGCTACACCTTC
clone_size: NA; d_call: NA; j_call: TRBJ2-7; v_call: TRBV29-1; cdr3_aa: CSVRGISYEQYF; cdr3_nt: TGCAGCGTTCGGGGCATCTCCTACGAGCAGTACTTC
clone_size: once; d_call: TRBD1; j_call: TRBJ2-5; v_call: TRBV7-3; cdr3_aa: CASSSRTGGPETQYF; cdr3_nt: TGTGCCAGCAGCTCAAGGACAGGGGGCCCAGAGACCCAGTACTTC
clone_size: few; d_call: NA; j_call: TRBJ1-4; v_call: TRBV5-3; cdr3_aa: CARSPEPGPEDEKLFF; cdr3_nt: TGTGCCAGAAGTCCTGAGCCGGGCCCAGAGGATGAAAAACTGTTTTTT
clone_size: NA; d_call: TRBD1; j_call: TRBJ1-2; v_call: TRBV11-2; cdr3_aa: CASSPRQGFYGYTF; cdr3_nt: TGTGCCAGCAGCCCTAGACAGGGATTTTATGGCTACACCTTC
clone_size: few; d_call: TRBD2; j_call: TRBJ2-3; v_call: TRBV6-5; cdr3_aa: CASRVWRGSTDTQYF; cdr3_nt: TGTGCCAGCCGAGTGTGGCGGGGGAGCACAGATACGCAGTATTTT
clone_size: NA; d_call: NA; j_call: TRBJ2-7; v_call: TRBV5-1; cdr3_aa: CASSLGFTGGGRSEQYF; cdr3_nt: TGCGCCAGCAGCTTGGGGTTTACGGGGGGCGGTCGGTCCGAGCAGTACTTC
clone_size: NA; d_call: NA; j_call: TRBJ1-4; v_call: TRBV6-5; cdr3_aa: CASRHRVPEKLFF; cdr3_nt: TGTGCCAGCAGGCACAGGGTTCCTGAAAAACTGTTTTTT
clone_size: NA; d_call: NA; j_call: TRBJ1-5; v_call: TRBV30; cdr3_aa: CAWSVMGNGQPQHF; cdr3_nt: TGTGCCTGGAGTGTAATGGGGAACGGCCAGCCCCAGCATTTT
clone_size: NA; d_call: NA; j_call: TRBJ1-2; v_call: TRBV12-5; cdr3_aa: CASGLEYGYTF; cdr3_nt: TGTGCTAGTGGTTTGGAGTATGGCTACACCTTC
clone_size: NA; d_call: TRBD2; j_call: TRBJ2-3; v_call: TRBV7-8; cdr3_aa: CASSPWTSGYTDTQYF; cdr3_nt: TGTGCCAGCAGCCCCTGGACTAGCGGTTACACAGATACGCAGTATTTT
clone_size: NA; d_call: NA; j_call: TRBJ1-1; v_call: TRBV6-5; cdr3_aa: CASSRARVGTEAFF; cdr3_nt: TGTGCCAGCAGCCGGGCACGGGTGGGGACTGAAGCTTTCTTT
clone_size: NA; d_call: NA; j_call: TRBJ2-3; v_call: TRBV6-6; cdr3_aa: CASSYVDTQYF; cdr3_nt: TGTGCCAGCAGTTACGTAGATACGCAGTATTTT
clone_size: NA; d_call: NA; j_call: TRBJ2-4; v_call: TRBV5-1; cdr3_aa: CASSLDLQAKNIQYF; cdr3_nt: TGCGCCAGCAGCTTGGACCTCCAAGCCAAAAACATTCAGTACTTC
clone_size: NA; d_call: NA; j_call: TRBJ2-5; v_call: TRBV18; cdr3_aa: CASSPQALLTGQETQYF; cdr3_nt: TGTGCCAGCTCACCACAAGCATTGTTAACAGGACAAGAGACCCAGTACTTC
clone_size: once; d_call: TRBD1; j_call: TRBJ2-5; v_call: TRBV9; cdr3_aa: CASSVRTGEETQYF; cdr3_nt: TGTGCCAGCAGCGTAAGGACAGGGGAAGAGACCCAGTACTTC
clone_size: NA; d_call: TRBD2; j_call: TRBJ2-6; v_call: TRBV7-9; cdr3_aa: CASSPPGGLSGANVLTF; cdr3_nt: TGTGCCAGCAGCCCCCCGGGAGGTCTCTCTGGGGCCAACGTCCTGACTTTC
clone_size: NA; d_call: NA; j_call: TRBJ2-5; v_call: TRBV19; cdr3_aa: CASSISGAFNVETQYF; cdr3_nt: TGTGCCAGTAGTATATCGGGGGCCTTTAATGTAGAGACCCAGTACTTC
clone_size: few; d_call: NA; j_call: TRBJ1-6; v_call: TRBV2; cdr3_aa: CASSEANRNNSPLHF; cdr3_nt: TGTGCCAGCAGTGAAGCAAACAGGAATAATTCACCCCTCCACTTT
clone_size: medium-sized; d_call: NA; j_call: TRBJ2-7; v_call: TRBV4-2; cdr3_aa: CASSQESGVPNF; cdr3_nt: TGTGCCAGCAGCCAAGAGTCCGGTGTGCCTAACTTC
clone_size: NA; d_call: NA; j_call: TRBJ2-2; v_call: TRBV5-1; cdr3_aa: CASSSGTSNTGELFF; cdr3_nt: TGCGCCAGCAGCTCCGGGACATCGAACACCGGGGAGCTGTTTTTT
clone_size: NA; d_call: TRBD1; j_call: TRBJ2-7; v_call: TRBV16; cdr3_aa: CASSLTGTGDGEQYF; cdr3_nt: TGTGCCAGCAGCCTCACCGGGACAGGGGACGGAGAGCAGTACTTC
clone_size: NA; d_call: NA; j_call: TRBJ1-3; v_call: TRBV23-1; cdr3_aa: CASSNLQGSSGNTIYF; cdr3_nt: TGCGCCAGCTCCAATTTGCAGGGTAGCTCTGGAAACACCATATATTTT
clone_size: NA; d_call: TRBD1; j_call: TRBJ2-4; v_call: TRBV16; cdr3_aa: CASSHATGGKGIQYF; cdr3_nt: TGTGCCAGCAGCCATGCAACAGGGGGCAAAGGCATTCAGTACTTC
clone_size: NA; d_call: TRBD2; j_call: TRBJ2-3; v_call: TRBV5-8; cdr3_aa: CASSLAGGLGDTQYF; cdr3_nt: TGTGCCAGCAGCTTAGCGGGGGGGCTCGGAGATACGCAGTATTTT
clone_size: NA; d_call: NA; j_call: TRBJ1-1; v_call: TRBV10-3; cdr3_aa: CATSQSLNTEAFF; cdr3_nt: TGTGCCACCTCACAGAGTTTGAACACTGAAGCTTTCTTT
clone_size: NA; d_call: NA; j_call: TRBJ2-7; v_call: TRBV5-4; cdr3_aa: CASSTGTVNKQYF; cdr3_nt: TGTGCCAGCAGCACCGGGACGGTGAACAAGCAGTACTTC
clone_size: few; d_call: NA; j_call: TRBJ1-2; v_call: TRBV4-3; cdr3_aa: CASTQEEGNYGYTF; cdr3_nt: TGCGCCAGCACCCAGGAAGAGGGGAACTATGGCTACACCTTC
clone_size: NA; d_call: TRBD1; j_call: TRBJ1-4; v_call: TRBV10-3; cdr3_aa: CAISDRQGTNEKLFF; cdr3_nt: TGTGCCATCAGTGACCGACAGGGGACTAATGAAAAACTGTTTTTT
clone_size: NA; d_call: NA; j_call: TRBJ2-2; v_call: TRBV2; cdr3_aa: CASGGGGHGELFF; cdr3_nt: TGTGCCAGCGGGGGAGGGGGGCACGGGGAGCTGTTTTTT
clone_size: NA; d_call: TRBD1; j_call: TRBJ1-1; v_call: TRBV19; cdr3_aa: CASSEWTGGLLDTEAFF; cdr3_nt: TGTGCCAGTAGTGAATGGACAGGGGGCCTCCTAGACACTGAAGCTTTCTTT
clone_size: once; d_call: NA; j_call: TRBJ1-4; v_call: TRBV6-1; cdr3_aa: CASKGSIGTNEKLFF; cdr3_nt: TGTGCCAGTAAGGGGTCCATCGGGACTAATGAAAAACTGTTTTTT
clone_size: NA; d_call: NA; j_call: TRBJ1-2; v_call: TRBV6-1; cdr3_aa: CASSASWGYTF; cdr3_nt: TGTGCCAGCAGTGCTAGTTGGGGCTACACCTTC
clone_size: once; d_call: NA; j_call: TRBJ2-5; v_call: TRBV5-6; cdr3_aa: CASRLLAEPFETQYF; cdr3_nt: TGTGCCAGCCGTCTCCTCGCCGAGCCTTTTGAGACCCAGTACTTC
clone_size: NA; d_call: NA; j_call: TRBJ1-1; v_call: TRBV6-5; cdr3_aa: CASSYATVGTEAFF; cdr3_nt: TGTGCCAGCAGTTACGCGACGGTGGGGACTGAAGCTTTCTTT
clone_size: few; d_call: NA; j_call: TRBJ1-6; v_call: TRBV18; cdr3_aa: CASSPASSYNSPLHF; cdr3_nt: TGTGCCAGCTCACCAGCAAGCTCCTATAATTCACCCCTCCACTTT
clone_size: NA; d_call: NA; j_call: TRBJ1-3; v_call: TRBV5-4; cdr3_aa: CASSVDSSSGNTIYF; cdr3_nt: TGTGCCAGCAGCGTAGACAGTAGCTCTGGAAACACCATATATTTT
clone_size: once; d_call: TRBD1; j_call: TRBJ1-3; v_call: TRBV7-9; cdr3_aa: CASSSRDRGLLSSGNTIYF; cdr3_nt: TGTGCCAGCAGCTCCCGGGACAGGGGCCTCCTGAGCTCTGGAAACACCATATATTTT
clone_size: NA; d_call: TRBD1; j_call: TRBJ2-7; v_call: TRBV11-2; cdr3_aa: CASSFSTGGMKYF; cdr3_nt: TGTGCCAGCAGTTTCTCGACAGGGGGCATGAAGTACTTC
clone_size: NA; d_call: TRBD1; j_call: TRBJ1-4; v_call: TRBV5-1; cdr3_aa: CASSFTGGDEKLFF; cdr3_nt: TGCGCCAGCAGCTTCACAGGGGGCGATGAAAAACTGTTTTTT
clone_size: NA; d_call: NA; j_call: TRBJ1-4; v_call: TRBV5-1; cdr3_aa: CASSLPTLEKLFF; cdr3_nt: TGCGCCAGCAGCCTACCCACCCTCGAAAAACTGTTTTTT
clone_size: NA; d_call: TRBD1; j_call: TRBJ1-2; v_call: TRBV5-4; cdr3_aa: CASSLGLGQGDGYTF; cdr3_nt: TGTGCCAGCAGCTTGGGGCTCGGACAGGGGGATGGCTACACCTTC
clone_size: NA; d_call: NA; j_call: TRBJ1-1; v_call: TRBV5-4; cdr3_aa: CASSLGGDMNTEAFF; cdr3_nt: TGTGCCAGCAGCTTGGGAGGGGACATGAACACTGAAGCTTTCTTT
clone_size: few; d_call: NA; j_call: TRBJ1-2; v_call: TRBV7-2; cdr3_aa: CASSLDGTVSYGYTF; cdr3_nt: TGTGCCAGCAGCTTAGACGGAACAGTGAGCTATGGCTACACCTTC
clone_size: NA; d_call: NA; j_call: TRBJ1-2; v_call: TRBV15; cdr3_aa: CATSRDRPGSYTF; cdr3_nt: TGTGCCACCAGCAGAGATAGGCCCGGGAGCTACACCTTC
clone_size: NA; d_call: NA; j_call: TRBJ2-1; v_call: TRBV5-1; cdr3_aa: CASSLVSGTDEQFF; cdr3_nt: TGCGCCAGCAGCTTGGTGTCCGGAACGGATGAGCAGTTCTTC
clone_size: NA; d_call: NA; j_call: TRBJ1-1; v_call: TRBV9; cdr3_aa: CASSWGAGNTEAFF; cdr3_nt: TGTGCCAGCAGTTGGGGGGCCGGGAACACTGAAGCTTTCTTT
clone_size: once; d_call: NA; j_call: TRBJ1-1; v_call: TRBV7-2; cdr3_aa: CASSRMNTEAFF; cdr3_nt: TGTGCCAGCAGTAGGATGAACACTGAAGCTTTCTTT
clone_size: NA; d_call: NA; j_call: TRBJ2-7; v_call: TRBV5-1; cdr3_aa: CASSLSPPTGEQYF; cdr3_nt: TGCGCCAGCAGCTTGTCACCGCCCACGGGCGAGCAGTACTTC